The T cell receptor beta chain described here comes from a study of control samples from healthy donors and cancer patients. Sequenced by immunoSEQ multiplex PCR; TCRdb stores in-frame clones only, minus some. This table holds some 190,000 clones, 91% found once. Germline lookup yields CDR1 SSHAT and CDR2 FNYEAQ (reference sequence). The CDR3 sequence is 15 residues long. Trimming removed 5 bases from V and 5 bases from J, with 15 bases in between. The TCR sequence derives from a man aged 25 to 40 in good health. The chain is built from TRBV7-7 and TRBJ2-2, with D perhaps matching TRBD1 (6 bases). Source material: blood. DNA for the CDR3: TGTGCCAGCAGCCCGGACAGCCTAGGAACCGGGGAGCTGTTTTTT. As protein: CASSPDSLGTGELFF.